Listed below are T cell receptor beta chains from one sample, sequenced in a study of cytomegalovirus exposure and HLA in healthy donors. Profiling relied on immunoSEQ multiplex PCR, and the TCRdb table lists in-frame clones only, not all of them. The sample has 150,000 to 200,000 clones, 86% seen once. Input material: PBMCs. The receptors were gathered from a woman aged 18-30 years in good health and CMV-seronegative. Each CDR3 is given with its conserved first and last residue. Each record gives: J gene, V gene, clone size, D gene, CDR3 protein, CDR3 DNA. A D gene is named only where the DNA matches it firmly. Only some rows state a clone size, as once, few, many or a class for expanded clones.

J: TRBJ2-3; V: TRBV28; size: -; D: -; CDR3: CASLTGGGSTDTQYF; DNA: TGTGCCAGCCTTACAGGGGGGGGTAGCACAGATACGCAGTATTTT
J: TRBJ1-1; V: TRBV5-1; size: once; D: TRBD1; CDR3: CASSAQGGNTEAFF; DNA: TGCGCCAGCAGCGCCCAGGGGGGGAACACTGAAGCTTTCTTT
J: TRBJ2-7; V: TRBV2; size: -; D: -; CDR3: CASGRGAPSYEQYF; DNA: TGTGCCAGCGGGAGGGGGGCCCCCTCCTACGAGCAGTACTTC
J: TRBJ2-2; V: TRBV6-5; size: -; D: -; CDR3: CASSPLTTGTGELFF; DNA: TGTGCCAGCAGTCCACTAACAACCGGCACCGGGGAGCTGTTTTTT
J: TRBJ2-2; V: TRBV28; size: -; D: -; CDR3: CASSPRTGPGELFF; DNA: TGTGCCAGCAGTCCTCGAACAGGGCCCGGGGAGCTGTTTTTT
J: TRBJ2-3; V: TRBV10-3; size: -; D: TRBD1; CDR3: CAITTGGSTDTQYF; DNA: TGTGCCATCACTACAGGGGGTAGCACAGATACGCAGTATTTT
J: TRBJ1-1; V: TRBV2; size: -; D: -; CDR3: CASSAQGGNTEAFF; DNA: TGTGCCAGCAGCGCACAGGGCGGGAACACTGAAGCTTTCTTT
J: TRBJ2-2; V: TRBV27; size: -; D: TRBD1; CDR3: CASSHGQGITGELFF; DNA: TGTGCCAGCAGTCACGGACAGGGAATCACCGGGGAGCTGTTTTTT
J: TRBJ1-1; V: TRBV11-2; size: once; D: TRBD1; CDR3: CASSRNLQGATEAFF; DNA: TGTGCCAGCAGCCGCAATCTACAGGGGGCCACTGAAGCTTTCTTT
J: TRBJ1-1; V: TRBV7-8; size: -; D: -; CDR3: CASSSERVRNTEAFF; DNA: TGTGCCAGCAGCTCCGAACGGGTACGGAACACTGAAGCTTTCTTT
J: TRBJ2-7; V: TRBV4-1; size: -; D: TRBD1; CDR3: CASSQGQGPAYEQYF; DNA: TGCGCCAGCAGCCAAGGACAGGGGCCAGCGTACGAGCAGTACTTC
J: TRBJ2-5; V: TRBV28; size: -; D: -; CDR3: CASAEETQETQYF; DNA: TGTGCCAGCGCCGAGGAAACCCAAGAGACCCAGTACTTC
J: TRBJ2-3; V: TRBV2; size: -; D: -; CDR3: CASSLSTDTQYF; DNA: TGTGCCAGCAGCCTCAGCACAGATACGCAGTATTTT
J: TRBJ2-3; V: TRBV30; size: -; D: TRBD1; CDR3: CAWSRQGAPTDTQYF; DNA: TGTGCCTGGAGTAGACAGGGGGCGCCCACAGATACGCAGTATTTT
J: TRBJ2-2; V: TRBV11-1; size: -; D: TRBD2; CDR3: CASSSPGRVNTGELFF; DNA: TGTGCCAGCAGCTCCCCAGGGAGGGTGAACACCGGGGAGCTGTTTTTT
J: TRBJ1-2; V: TRBV19; size: -; D: TRBD1; CDR3: CASSVTGDYGYTF; DNA: TGTGCCAGTAGTGTCACAGGGGACTATGGCTACACCTTC
J: TRBJ2-1; V: TRBV7-9; size: -; D: TRBD1; CDR3: CASSVRGSSYNEQFF; DNA: TGTGCCAGCAGCGTCAGGGGGAGCTCCTACAATGAGCAGTTCTTC
J: TRBJ2-5; V: TRBV5-6; size: once; D: TRBD1; CDR3: CASSILDRGVRETQYF; DNA: TGTGCCAGCAGCATACTGGACAGGGGGGTACGAGAGACCCAGTACTTC
J: TRBJ1-2; V: TRBV7-9; size: -; D: -; CDR3: CASSLSTATNYGYTF; DNA: TGTGCCAGCAGCTTATCGACAGCTACTAACTATGGCTACACCTTC
J: TRBJ1-1; V: TRBV10-3; size: few; D: -; CDR3: CAISELGETEAFF; DNA: TGTGCCATCAGTGAGCTCGGGGAGACTGAAGCTTTCTTT
J: TRBJ1-5; V: TRBV10-3; size: -; D: -; CDR3: CAISESSFRGNQPQHF; DNA: TGTGCCATCAGTGAGTCGAGCTTCAGGGGCAATCAGCCCCAGCATTTT
J: TRBJ1-5; V: TRBV6-1; size: many; D: -; CDR3: CASSEGDLGGQPQHF; DNA: TGTGCCAGCAGTGAAGGTGACTTAGGGGGTCAGCCCCAGCATTTT
J: TRBJ1-6; V: TRBV6-5; size: -; D: -; CDR3: CASSYSRGGENSPLHF; DNA: TGTGCCAGCAGTTACTCCCGGGGAGGTGAAAATTCACCCCTCCACTTT
J: TRBJ2-1; V: TRBV28; size: -; D: TRBD2; CDR3: CASSPPSGRVSDEQFF; DNA: TGTGCCAGCAGCCCCCCTAGCGGGAGAGTCTCCGATGAGCAGTTCTTC
J: TRBJ1-5; V: TRBV4-1; size: -; D: -; CDR3: CASSQDGGYQPQHF; DNA: TGCGCCAGCAGCCAAGACGGGGGTTACCAGCCCCAGCATTTT
J: TRBJ1-1; V: TRBV25-1; size: -; D: -; CDR3: CASSGSQEGGTEAFF; DNA: TGTGCCAGCAGCGGCTCGCAGGAGGGTGGCACTGAAGCTTTCTTT
J: TRBJ2-7; V: TRBV28; size: -; D: TRBD2; CDR3: CASSLLAGGRWQYF; DNA: TGTGCCAGCAGTTTGCTAGCGGGAGGGCGTTGGCAGTACTTC
J: TRBJ1-1; V: TRBV7-6; size: -; D: -; CDR3: CASSLAGTGRKAFF; DNA: TGTGCCAGCAGCTTAGCTGGAACAGGCCGGAAAGCTTTCTTT
J: TRBJ2-1; V: TRBV12-5; size: -; D: TRBD1; CDR3: CASGSGTGMNEQFF; DNA: TGTGCTAGTGGTTCCGGGACAGGAATGAATGAGCAGTTCTTC
J: TRBJ2-2; V: TRBV2; size: -; D: -; CDR3: CASSEYSSNGELFF; DNA: TGTGCCAGCAGTGAATACTCGAGTAACGGGGAGCTGTTTTTT
J: TRBJ1-3; V: TRBV10-3; size: -; D: -; CDR3: CAVGTGFGSGNTIYF; DNA: TGTGCCGTCGGTACAGGGTTTGGCTCTGGAAACACCATATATTTT
J: TRBJ2-2; V: TRBV14; size: once; D: TRBD2; CDR3: CASTQGRVGNTGELFF; DNA: TGTGCCAGCACCCAAGGGAGGGTAGGGAACACCGGGGAGCTGTTTTTT
J: TRBJ1-1; V: TRBV19; size: once; D: TRBD1; CDR3: CASSIGTGGYEAFF; DNA: TGTGCCAGTAGTATAGGGACAGGGGGCTATGAAGCTTTCTTT
J: TRBJ2-3; V: TRBV19; size: -; D: -; CDR3: CASSPGSLLTDTQYF; DNA: TGTGCCAGTAGTCCTGGGAGTCTGCTCACAGATACGCAGTATTTT
J: TRBJ1-1; V: TRBV19; size: -; D: TRBD1; CDR3: CASSAPGQQNTEAFF; DNA: TGTGCCAGTAGTGCCCCGGGACAGCAGAACACTGAAGCTTTCTTT
J: TRBJ2-7; V: TRBV27; size: -; D: TRBD1; CDR3: CASSRDRGYEQYF; DNA: TGTGCCAGCTCGCGGGACAGGGGGTACGAGCAGTACTTC
J: TRBJ2-5; V: TRBV5-5; size: -; D: TRBD2; CDR3: CASSLGSSGGQETQYF; DNA: TGTGCCAGCAGCTTGGGGTCTAGCGGGGGGCAAGAGACCCAGTACTTC
J: TRBJ1-5; V: TRBV7-9; size: -; D: -; CDR3: CASSSGWSSLGDQPQHF; DNA: TGTGCCAGCAGCTCGGGATGGTCGTCACTCGGGGATCAGCCCCAGCATTTT
J: TRBJ1-2; V: TRBV5-6; size: -; D: -; CDR3: CASSIIETGTSYTF; DNA: TGTGCCAGCAGCATAATCGAAACAGGGACCAGCTACACCTTC
J: TRBJ2-5; V: TRBV9; size: -; D: -; CDR3: CASSVEPGTGETQYF; DNA: TGTGCCAGCAGCGTAGAACCAGGGACTGGGGAGACCCAGTACTTC
J: TRBJ1-4; V: TRBV27; size: once; D: -; CDR3: CATGGDTNEKLFF; DNA: TGTGCCACCGGGGGAGACACTAATGAAAAACTGTTTTTT
J: TRBJ1-5; V: TRBV5-8; size: -; D: -; CDR3: CASSLDSGSGSNQPQHF; DNA: TGTGCCAGCAGCTTAGACTCGGGATCCGGAAGTAATCAGCCCCAGCATTTT
J: TRBJ2-3; V: TRBV5-1; size: -; D: TRBD1; CDR3: CASSLPTGTGLDTQYF; DNA: TGCGCCAGCAGCTTACCGACCGGGACAGGGTTGGATACGCAGTATTTT
J: TRBJ2-1; V: TRBV6-1; size: -; D: TRBD2; CDR3: CASSVMGLAVNEQFF; DNA: TGTGCCAGCAGTGTCATGGGACTAGCGGTTAATGAGCAGTTCTTC
J: TRBJ2-7; V: TRBV5-6; size: -; D: -; CDR3: CASSFSGVEQYF; DNA: TGTGCCAGCAGCTTTTCAGGGGTTGAGCAGTACTTC
J: TRBJ2-1; V: TRBV19; size: -; D: -; CDR3: CASSILGGSGNEQFF; DNA: TGTGCCAGTAGTATTCTGGGGGGTTCGGGGAATGAGCAGTTCTTC
J: TRBJ2-5; V: TRBV9; size: -; D: -; CDR3: CASSGRARETQYF; DNA: TGTGCCAGCAGCGGGCGGGCAAGAGAGACCCAGTACTTC